These 15 T cell receptor beta chains share one sample of origin, sequenced in a study of cytomegalovirus exposure and HLA in healthy donors. PCR amplification relied on 60 Vbeta primers (plus 13 Jbeta primers). Only in-frame clones appear in the TCRdb table, and some are missing; sequencing was by immunoSEQ multiplex PCR. This table has 150,000 to 200,000 clones, roughly 79% appearing once. The sequenced material came from PBMCs. These receptors were obtained from a young man in good health and CMV-seronegative.

The rearrangement links TRBV4-1 to TRBJ2-5, with 13 bases lining up with TRBD2. The CDR3 sequence is 18 residues long. The germline gives CDR1 MGHRA, CDR2 YSYEKL. Germline trimming cut 5 bases from V and 4 bases from J; bases unmatched to any gene: 13. The CDR3 here is CASSKQGLAGERRETQYF. The CDR3, as DNA: TGCGCCAGCAGCAAACAAGGACTAGCGGGAGAACGGAGAGAGACCCAGTACTTC.

V and J are TRBV6-1 and TRBJ1-4; TRBD1 aligns across 7 bases. This CDR3 has 15 residues. CDR1 is MNHNS and CDR2 is SASEGT in the germline V gene. Germline trimming cut 4 bases from V and 8 bases from J; bases unmatched to any gene: 10. The CDR3 protein is CASSGGQSRKEKLFF. The CDR3 DNA reads TGTGCCAGCAGTGGGGGACAGTCTCGGAAAGAAAAACTGTTTTTT.

The genes are TRBV11-3 and TRBJ2-3; maybe TRBD2 (6 bases). Germline V CDR1 and CDR2: SGHNT, YENEEA. The CDR3 has 16 amino acids. V lost 1 base to trimming and J lost 2 bases, with 13 bases between them. The CDR3 is CASSLGGGSPTDTQYF. CDR3 coding DNA: TGTGCCAGCAGCTTAGGAGGAGGGTCACCCACAGATACGCAGTATTTT.

This clone is a singleton in its sample. The chain employs TRBV5-5 and TRBJ1-1; D gene ambiguous. The CDR3 sequence is 14 residues long. V lost 3 bases to trimming and J lost 0 bases, with 9 bases between them. Germline V gene sequence: CDR1 SGHKS, CDR2 YYEKEE (reference sequence). Here the CDR3 reads CASSSPTLNTEAFF. The DNA of the CDR3 is TGTGCCAGCAGCTCCCCCACATTGAACACTGAAGCTTTCTTT.

The CDR3 sequence: CASSSRGTGARHYEQYF. The CDR3 coding sequence is TGTGCCAGCAGTTCCCGCGGGACAGGGGCACGCCACTACGAGCAGTACTTC. The chain is built from TRBV28 and TRBJ2-7; 10 nucleotides line up with TRBD1. Looked up from germline, CDR1 is MDHEN and CDR2 is SYDVKM. Unmatched junction bases numbered 12, after V lost 4 bases and J lost 3 bases. This CDR3 comprises 17 residues.

This chain connects TRBV29-1 to TRBJ2-3; 7 nucleotides agree with TRBD1. The CDR3 is 15 residues long. Germline V gives CDR1 SQVTM, CDR2 ANQGSEA. Losses at the gene ends were 7 bases for V and 0 bases for J; bases not matched to a gene: 10. In DNA form, the CDR3 reads TGCAGCGCTCCTCTGGGACAGCTCAGCACAGATACGCAGTATTTT. Its translation is CSAPLGQLSTDTQYF.

The chain joins TRBV9 to TRBJ2-5; no clear D. V lost 4 bases to trimming and J lost 2 bases, with 3 bases between them. This CDR3 has 11 residues. Germline V gives CDR1 SGDLS, CDR2 YYNGEE. The CDR3 nucleotides read TGTGCCAGCAGCCAACAAGAGACCCAGTACTTC. Its translation: CASSQQETQYF.

The rearrangement uses TRBV21-1 and TRBJ2-3; the D call TRBD2 from the table was never checked on the DNA. TRBV21-1 is assigned pseudogene status. The CDR3 sequence is 17 residues long. The CDR3 DNA reads as TGTGCCAGCAGCAAAGCGCCTGCGGGGGCTAGCACAGATACGCAGTATTTT. This translates into CASSKAPAGASTDTQYF.

The chain combines TRBV28 with TRBJ2-5; D is ambiguous. Trimming shortened V by 3 bases and J by 5 bases, and 10 bases separated the two germline ends. The CDR3 runs 13 residues. Germline lookup yields CDR1 MDHEN and CDR2 SYDVKM. The CDR3 here is CASSFVRKETQYF. CDR3 nucleotide sequence: TGTGCCAGCAGTTTCGTCAGAAAGGAGACCCAGTACTTC. Full variable domain (outside the CDR3, taken from reference TRBV28 and TRBJ2-5): DVKVTQSSRYLVKRTGEKVFLECVQDMDHENMFWYRQDPGLGLRLIYFSYDVKMKEKGDIPEGYSVSREKKERFSLILESASTNQTSMYLCASSFVRKETQYFGPGTRLLVL.

The CDR3 nucleotides are TGTGCCAGCAGCGCAGGCTCGACAGTTTACTATGGCTACACCTTC. Protein product: CASSAGSTVYYGYTF. This chain uses TRBV9 with TRBJ1-2, with D possibly matching TRBD1 (5 bases). Per germline, CDR1 SGDLS and CDR2 YYNGEE. The V and J ends lost 3 bases and 3 bases respectively, with 15 bases between them. This CDR3 is built from 15 residues.

The V call is TRBV5-1, the J call TRBJ2-7; 11 nucleotides align to TRBD1. This CDR3 comprises 14 residues. Germline V gives CDR1 SGHRS, CDR2 YFSETQ. V lost 2 bases to trimming and J lost 5 bases; unmatched junction nucleotides: 3. The CDR3 region has the DNA TGCGCCAGCAGCTTCCGGGACAGGGGGAACGAGCAGTACTTC. It specifies CASSFRDRGNEQYF.

This clone occurred a few times. The chain joins TRBV2 to TRBJ2-1; possible D gene TRBD1, 5 bases. Germline loops: CDR1 SNHLY, CDR2 FYNNEI. Trimming stripped 8 bases from V and 3 bases from J, with 14 bases between. The CDR3 has 14 amino acids. The CDR3 spells CASGVQGVYNEQFF. CDR3 coding DNA: TGTGCCAGCGGTGTGCAGGGCGTCTACAATGAGCAGTTCTTC.

The V and J genes are TRBV15 and TRBJ2-5; D is unclear. Trimming removed 1 base from V and 9 bases from J, with 12 bases in between. Per the germline V gene, CDR1 is LNHNV and CDR2 is YYDKDF (reference sequence). The CDR3 is made up of 13 amino acids. The CDR3 here is CATSRARFRAQYF. The CDR3 region has the DNA TGTGCCACCAGCAGAGCCCGGTTTCGGGCCCAGTACTTC.

This clone showed up just a few times. As DNA, the CDR3 is TGCGCCAGCAGCTTGCAGGCTAGCCGCGATACGCAGTATTTT. This encodes CASSLQASRDTQYF. This chain uses TRBV5-1 with TRBJ2-3; a possible D gene is TRBD2 (5 bases). V was shortened by 1 base and J by 6 bases, with 12 bases between the two germline ends. The CDR3 extends over 14 amino acids. Germline V gives CDR1 SGHRS, CDR2 YFSETQ.

This rearrangement joins TRBV28 to TRBJ1-2; the match to TRBD1 covers 10 bases. Trimming took 1 base from V and 4 from J; bases not matched to a gene: 9. Per germline, CDR1 MDHEN and CDR2 SYDVKM. The CDR3 sequence is 17 residues long. The CDR3 nucleotides are TGTGCCAGCAGTTTATCCCGCCGGACAGGGGGGGTCTATGGCTACACCTTC. It translates to CASSLSRRTGGVYGYTF.